This T cell receptor beta chain came from a study of CD8+ T cells in alopecia areata. Study-level background: Treatment comprised oral tofacitinib, 5 to 10 mg twice daily, in treated patients.

The germline V gene encodes CDR1 SGHRS and CDR2 YFSETQ. V lost 0 bases to trimming and J lost 2 bases; unmatched junction nucleotides: 8. The CDR3 length is 16 residues. cDNA reverse transcribed from extracted RNA served as the sequencing template. Using immunoSEQ multiplex PCR, the repertoire was profiled, and TCRdb retains in-frame clones only, with some absent. The sample records 150,000 to 160,000 clones, 45% to 60% being singletons. From alopecia areata patients, lesional scalp punch biopsies and peripheral blood were collected. In the case of this clone: Its antigen is still unknown.

Findings of the study overall: Among patients, TCR sharing was less clear than in mice, a difference possibly due in part to HLA diversity in the patient population.

V and J are TRBV5-1 and TRBJ2-7, with TRBD1 matching 7 bases. The clonotype originates from a human donor with alopecia areata. Sequenced here: CD8+ T cells sorted from blood, sampled at week 0. CDR3 nucleotide sequence: TGCGCCAGCAGCTTGGCGGACAGGACAACCCCCTACGAGCAGTACTTC. Its translation: CASSLADRTTPYEQYF. The full variable domain, completed using reference TRBV5-1 and TRBJ2-7, is KAGVTQTPRYLIKTRGQQVTLSCSPISGHRSVSWYQQTPGQGLQFLFEYFSETQRNKGNFPGRFSGRQFSNSRSEMNVSTLELGDSALYLCASSLADRTTPYEQYFGPGTRLTVT.